The 27 T cell receptor beta chains reported below all come from one sample, sequenced in a study of shared clonotypes between healthy human individuals. Sequencing used immunoSEQ multiplex PCR; TCRdb keeps in-frame clones, though not all of them. The table lists about 1.1 million clones, 77% of them singletons. Source material: memory CD4+ T cells from PBMCs. As for subset: CD45RA-negative fraction. These receptors all stem from a man aged 18 to 35 in good health. Some clones in this sample may be carry-over from other donors' samples.

The chain employs TRBV5-1 and TRBJ2-5; D assignment may be TRBD1 or TRBD2 (6 bases each). Trimming cost V 4 bases and J 7 bases, with 20 bases left between them. The CDR3 runs 15 residues. The germline V gene has CDR1 SGHRS and CDR2 YFSETQ. The CDR3 spells CASSPGGTTLGTQYF. Written as DNA, the CDR3 is TGCGCCAGCAGCCCCGGGGGCACGACCCTCGGGACCCAGTACTTC.

This clone was seen a few times. V usage is TRBV7-2 and J usage is TRBJ2-1; 11 bases fit TRBD2. The length of the CDR3 is 15 residues. The ends lost 5 bases at V and 4 bases at J; junction bases unmatched: 4. Germline CDR1 reads SGHTA; CDR2 reads FQGNSA. The chain's CDR3 is CASSALAGVYNEQFF. CDR3 in DNA: TGTGCCAGCAGCGCACTAGCGGGAGTGTACAATGAGCAGTTCTTC.

The CDR3, as DNA: TGTGCCAGCAGCTCCCGGACTAGCGGGAACGTCAATGAGCAGTTCTTC. Protein sequence: CASSSRTSGNVNEQFF. The V call is TRBV7-3, the J call TRBJ2-1; 12 bases are shared with TRBD2. The CDR3 has 16 residues. Germline V gives CDR1 SGHTA, CDR2 FQGTGA. The trim removed 4 bases at V and 6 bases at J, leaving 7 bases unmatched.

The V gene is TRBV5-1, the J gene TRBJ2-7, with 10 bases fitting TRBD2. The CDR3 totals 17 residues. Germline CDR1 is SGHRS and CDR2 is YFSETQ. With V trimmed by 0 bases and J by 3 bases, 9 bases remained unmatched. The CDR3 sequence is CASSLESSGSMVYEQYF. CDR3 nucleotides: TGCGCCAGCAGCTTGGAGTCTAGCGGGAGTATGGTCTACGAGCAGTACTTC. The full variable domain, with the rest looked up from reference TRBV5-1 and TRBJ2-7, is KAGVTQTPRYLIKTRGQQVTLSCSPISGHRSVSWYQQTPGQGLQFLFEYFSETQRNKGNFPGRFSGRQFSNSRSEMNVSTLELGDSALYLCASSLESSGSMVYEQYFGPGTRLTVT.

The chain links TRBV5-1 to TRBJ2-7, with D tentatively TRBD1 or TRBD2 (5 bases each). Germline CDR1 SGHRS, CDR2 YFSETQ. The germline V and J ends were trimmed by 2 bases and 2 bases, with 11 bases remaining between them. The CDR3 contains 14 residues. The CDR3 coding sequence is TGCGCCAGCAGCTTAGGGGACGCCACCTACGAGCAGTACTTC. It specifies CASSLGDATYEQYF. The full variable domain, its missing parts supplied by reference TRBV5-1 and TRBJ2-7, is KAGVTQTPRYLIKTRGQQVTLSCSPISGHRSVSWYQQTPGQGLQFLFEYFSETQRNKGNFPGRFSGRQFSNSRSEMNVSTLELGDSALYLCASSLGDATYEQYFGPGTRLTVT.

The sample holds one count of this clone. The J gene is TRBJ1-1, the V gene TRBV7-9; TRBD1 aligns across 8 bases. After removal of 1 base from V and 5 bases from J, the junction contained 3 bases not matched to a gene. Germline values: CDR1 SEHNR, CDR2 FQNEAQ (reference sequence). The CDR3 is 14 amino acids. The CDR3 DNA sequence: TGTGCCAGCAGCTTAGGGACAGGGTTTACTGAAGCTTTCTTT. Protein product: CASSLGTGFTEAFF.

As DNA, the CDR3 is TGTGCCAGCAGCAATAGCGGAACTAGCACAGATACGCAGTATTTT. Translated: CASSNSGTSTDTQYF. The V call is TRBV11-1, the J call TRBJ2-3; D is perhaps TRBD2 (6 bases). Germline V gene lookup returns CDR1 SGHAT and CDR2 FQDESV (reference sequence). The CDR3 sequence is 15 residues long. The V and J ends lost 5 bases and 0 bases respectively, with 12 bases between them.

This chain links TRBV6-5 with TRBJ1-1; possibly TRBD1 for D (6 bases). Germline V gene data show CDR1 as MNHEY and CDR2 as SVGAGI. This CDR3 contains 15 residues. Trimming removed 7 bases from V and 0 bases from J, with 15 bases in between. The CDR3 bases are TGTGCCAGCAACCCCTCGTGGGGGCTGAACACTGAAGCTTTCTTT. Its translation is CASNPSWGLNTEAFF.

V is TRBV4-2 and J is TRBJ1-1; D is uncertain. Germline CDR1 reads LGHNA; CDR2 reads YNFKEQ. Trimming took off 5 bases at V and 6 bases at J, with 13 bases between the two ends. The CDR3 has 13 residues. In DNA form, the CDR3 reads TGTGCCAGCAGCAGAGACTCCCGCGCTGAAGCTTTCTTT. The encoded protein is CASSRDSRAEAFF.

The rearrangement uses TRBV7-9 and TRBJ2-5; D may be TRBD1 or TRBD2 (5 bases each). The V end lost 2 bases, the J end lost 0 bases, and 7 bases lay between the germline ends. The germline V gene has CDR1 SEHNR and CDR2 FQNEAQ (reference sequence). This CDR3 is built from 14 residues. CDR3 bases: TGTGCCAGCAGCTTACCGGGACACCAAGAGACCCAGTACTTC. Protein sequence: CASSLPGHQETQYF.

This clone was counted a few times. CDR3 region: CASRQGLAVYEQYF. Here the CDR3 DNA reads TGTGCCAGCAGACAGGGACTAGCCGTCTACGAGCAGTACTTC. This chain uses TRBV28 with TRBJ2-7; 9 nucleotides line up with TRBD2. Trimming at V came to 6 bases and at J to 3 bases, leaving 6 bases not matched to a gene. This CDR3 has 14 residues. Looked up from germline, CDR1 is MDHEN and CDR2 is SYDVKM.

The V call is TRBV6-1, the J call TRBJ2-6; D is undetermined. The germline V and J ends were trimmed by 10 bases and 2 bases, with 9 bases remaining between them. The germline gives CDR1 MNHNS, CDR2 SASEGT. This CDR3 comprises 13 residues. Here the CDR3 reads CATPKTGANVLTF. DNA of the CDR3: TGTGCCACCCCCAAGACTGGGGCCAACGTCCTGACTTTC.

The chain carries TRBV4-2 and TRBJ1-5; no reliable D call. Trimming removed 1 base from V and 0 bases from J, with 10 bases in between. Germline V gene lookup returns CDR1 LGHNA and CDR2 YNFKEQ. This CDR3 is 16 amino acids long. The CDR3 is CASSQAPGASNQPQHF. In nucleotides, the CDR3 is TGTGCCAGCAGCCAAGCACCTGGAGCTAGCAATCAGCCCCAGCATTTT.

This clone was recorded only once. V is TRBV6-1 and J is TRBJ2-5; D not certain. V shed 0 bases and J shed 5 bases, with 19 bases lying between them. Per germline, CDR1 MNHNS and CDR2 SASEGT. The CDR3 is made up of 17 amino acids. CDR3 amino acids: CASSEALSALQTETQYF. As DNA, the CDR3 is TGTGCCAGCAGTGAAGCGCTATCGGCCCTCCAAACGGAGACCCAGTACTTC.

To note about this clone: The same CDR3 can be traced to other DNA sequences in this sample. The CDR3 DNA reads TGCGCCAGCAGCTTACAGGGCACTGAAGCTTTCTTT. Its translation: CASSLQGTEAFF. The chain joins TRBV5-1 to TRBJ1-1, with D perhaps TRBD1 (6 bases). Germline-derived CDR1 and CDR2 are SGHRS and YFSETQ. The CDR3 is made up of 12 amino acids. V was trimmed by 2 bases and J by 4 bases, leaving 6 bases between them. Using reference TRBV5-1 and TRBJ1-1 for the parts outside the CDR3, the full variable domain is KAGVTQTPRYLIKTRGQQVTLSCSPISGHRSVSWYQQTPGQGLQFLFEYFSETQRNKGNFPGRFSGRQFSNSRSEMNVSTLELGDSALYLCASSLQGTEAFFGQGTRLTVV.

The V gene is TRBV10-3, the J gene TRBJ2-5; no firm D call. This CDR3 region has 12 residues. The V end was cut by 10 bases, the J end by 4 bases, with 13 bases between. Per germline, CDR1 ENHRY and CDR2 SYGVKD. CDR3 sequence: CATYTPGETQYF. The CDR3 DNA reads TGTGCCACCTATACCCCGGGAGAGACCCAGTACTTC.

In this sample, this clone turned up many times. Different DNA sequences within this sample yield the same CDR3. CDR3 nucleotide sequence: TGTGCCAGCAGCTTAGATGGTAACACAGATACGCAGTATTTT. The encoded protein is CASSLDGNTDTQYF. J is TRBJ2-3 and V is TRBV7-2; D ambiguous. CDR1 is SGHTA, CDR2 FQGNSA, per germline. The CDR3 length is 14 residues. The V gene lost 1 base and the J gene lost 2 bases, with 7 bases spanning the gap.

The CDR3 DNA is TGTGCCAGCAGCCCCTCCCTGGGGGAGCAGTTCTTC. Translation: CASSPSLGEQFF. The chain has TRBV11-3 and TRBJ2-1, with unresolved D. Germline lookup yields CDR1 SGHNT and CDR2 YENEEA. This CDR3 spans 12 amino acids. V lost 5 bases and J lost 10, with 12 bases in between.

The table lists this clone with a count of one. V and J are TRBV5-4 and TRBJ1-2; D is undetermined. Trimming removed 1 base from V and 8 bases from J, with 12 bases in between. The CDR3 has 13 amino acids. Per the germline V gene, CDR1 is SGHNT and CDR2 is YYREEE (reference sequence). The CDR3 coding sequence is TGTGCCAGCAGCTTGAAGGTTTTGGGGGGCTACACCTTC. Translation gives CASSLKVLGGYTF.

Of note for this clone: One end of the junction does not line up with germline, which may come from a read error. CDR3 residues: CASSQDRAGVPVF. DNA for the CDR3: TGCGCCAGCAGCCAAGATAGGGCGGGAGTGCCTGTCTTC. The chain is built from TRBV4-3 and TRBJ2-4, with TRBD2 matching 7 bases. CDR1 LGHNA and CDR2 YSLEER come from the germline V gene. The CDR3 loop spans 13 amino acids.

Notes on this clone: The junction departs from germline at one end; a sequencing error may be responsible. The chain links TRBV7-7 to TRBJ2-1, with D possibly matching TRBD2 (5 bases). CDR1 and CDR2 (germline): SSHAT, FNYEAQ (reference sequence). CDR3 length equals 13 residues. The CDR3 loop reads CASSLGSRGEQFF. CDR3 coding DNA: TGTGCTAGCAGCTTAGGAAGCCGGGGTGAGCAGTTCTTC.

The V and J genes are TRBV11-2 and TRBJ2-1, with D possibly matching TRBD2 (7 bases). CDR3 length: 14 residues. V was shortened by 5 bases and J by 12 bases, with 20 bases between the two germline ends. Germline assignment: CDR1 SGHAT and CDR2 FQNNGV. The CDR3 sequence: CASSLGGDGTWQFF. Here the CDR3 DNA reads TGTGCCAGCAGCCTAGGGGGGGACGGCACCTGGCAGTTCTTC.

The J gene is TRBJ1-3, the V gene TRBV5-8; 7 positions agree with TRBD1. Unmatched junction bases numbered 4, after V lost 2 bases and J lost 2 bases. The CDR3 runs 15 residues. Germline loops: CDR1 SGHTS, CDR2 YDEGEE. The CDR3 nucleotides are TGTGCCAGCAGCTTCAGAGGGGGCGCTGGAAACACCATATATTTT. This translates into CASSFRGGAGNTIYF.

This clone was picked up one time. This chain connects TRBV4-2 to TRBJ1-1; unclear D gene. This CDR3 is built from 13 residues. V lost 0 bases and J lost 3, with 5 bases in between. Germline V lookup: CDR1 LGHNA, CDR2 YNFKEQ. The CDR3 reads CASSQEAHTEAFF. The CDR3 DNA reads as TGTGCCAGCAGCCAAGAGGCCCACACTGAAGCTTTCTTT.

This chain links TRBV6-5 with TRBJ2-7; 7 nucleotides align to TRBD2. Germline CDR1 is MNHEY and CDR2 is SVGAGI. The CDR3 spans 16 residues. Losses at the gene ends were 0 bases for V and 3 bases for J; bases not matched to a gene: 8. The CDR3 nucleotides are TGTGCCAGCAGTTACTCTGGGCGGGAGCTCAGCTACGAGCAGTACTTC. As protein: CASSYSGRELSYEQYF.

This chain joins TRBV4-2 and TRBJ2-1; 14 positions agree with TRBD2. Germline CDR1 LGHNA, CDR2 YNFKEQ. This CDR3 has 17 residues. V trimming: 5 bases; J trimming: 3 bases; junction bases outside the gene matches: 6. As DNA, the CDR3 is TGTGCCAGCAGCACCGGGACTAGCGGGAGAAGCTACAATGAGCAGTTCTTC. The encoded protein is CASSTGTSGRSYNEQFF.

This chain joins TRBV7-9 and TRBJ2-2; TRBD2 matches at 7 bases. This CDR3 has 14 amino acids. Germline V lookup: CDR1 SEHNR, CDR2 FQNEAQ (reference sequence). The V segment lost 11 bases and the J segment 3 bases; nucleotides outside the gene matches: 9. As DNA, the CDR3 is TGTGCCCAAGGGAGGGGAATGGACACCGGGGAGCTGTTTTTT. Translated: CAQGRGMDTGELFF.